Presented here are 29 T cell receptor beta chains from one specimen sequenced in a study of CD8 T cells in Susac syndrome. With random hexamers, reverse transcription was performed on 0.5 to 1 ug of RNA. TCRdb used MiXCR to reprocess the immunoSEQ multiplex PCR reads, holding one entry per CDR3 protein. The sample has about 250,000 distinct CDR3 sequences, roughly 95% seen once. What was sequenced was CD4+ T cells from PBMCs. These receptors came from a human donor with multiple sclerosis.

The V gene is TRBV5-6, the J gene TRBJ1-1; D may be TRBD1 (5 bases). Germline loops: CDR1 SGHDT, CDR2 YYEEEE. There are 17 residues in the CDR3. V gave up 2 bases and J gave up 0 bases, with 17 bases separating them. The CDR3 loop is CASSFGLNRRMNTEAFF. The CDR3 DNA reads as TGTGCCAGCAGCTTCGGGCTAAACAGGAGAATGAACACTGAAGCTTTCTTT.

The chain is built from TRBV7-9 and TRBJ2-1; D unclear. The CDR3 has 12 amino acids. CDR1 is SEHNR and CDR2 is FQNEAQ in the germline V gene (reference sequence). Trimming removed 1 base at V and 10 bases at J, with 8 bases between. The CDR3 loop reads CASSLGVLEQFF. In DNA, the CDR3 is TGTGCCAGCAGCTTAGGAGTTTTAGAGCAGTTCTTC.

The chain uses TRBV6-5 and TRBJ2-5, with TRBD2 matching 7 bases. The V and J ends lost 2 bases and 4 bases, in that order; junction bases with no gene match: 7. The CDR3 runs 15 residues. The germline V gene encodes CDR1 MNHEY and CDR2 SVGAGI. CDR3 residues: CASSYRGLVGETQYF. CDR3 sequence (DNA): TGTGCCAGCAGTTACCGCGGACTAGTGGGAGAGACCCAGTACTTC.

This chain links TRBV12-3 or TRBV12-4 with TRBJ1-1; no reliable D call. The CDR3 runs to 13 residues. V lost 5 bases and J 8 bases, leaving 15 bases between the germline ends. This CDR3 is CASSLPGNKEAFF. The DNA for the CDR3 is TGTGCCAGCAGTCTGCCGGGGAACAAGGAAGCTTTCTTT.

This clonotype was recorded a few times. The chain carries TRBV4-2 and TRBJ2-7; D may correspond to TRBD1 or TRBD2 (5 bases each). This CDR3 is 14 amino acids long. V lost 4 bases and J 2 bases, leaving 12 bases between the germline ends. CDR1 is LGHNA and CDR2 is YNFKEQ in the germline V gene. CDR3 amino acids: CASSPGDRAYEQYF. The CDR3 nucleotides read TGTGCCAGCAGCCCTGGGGACCGCGCCTACGAGCAGTACTTC.

V usage is TRBV6-1 and J usage is TRBJ2-3; D unresolved. Germline CDR1 is MNHNS and CDR2 is SASEGT. The ends were cut back, 10 bases at V and 0 bases at J, with 20 bases in the middle. The CDR3 contains 16 residues. The CDR3 nucleotides are TGTGCCACCAACGACCCAGGCTTAATTAGCACAGATACGCAGTATTTT. Protein: CATNDPGLISTDTQYF.

This sequence joins TRBV6-1 and TRBJ1-2; D is undetermined. V lost 6 bases and J lost 4, with 6 bases in between. This CDR3 has 11 residues. From germline, CDR1 is MNHNS and CDR2 SASEGT. The CDR3 region has the DNA TGTGCCAGCAGGGACGCCTATGGCTACACCTTC. Its translation: CASRDAYGYTF.

V and J are TRBV29-1 and TRBJ1-4; weak D call: TRBD1 (5 bases). The CDR3 covers 12 residues. Looked up from germline, CDR1 is SQVTM and CDR2 is ANQGSEA. The ends were cut back, 4 bases at V and 4 bases at J, with 7 bases in the middle. The CDR3 DNA is TGCAGCGTTGCCGACAGTAATGAAAAACTGTTTTTT. This translates into CSVADSNEKLFF.

This sequence joins TRBV20-1 and TRBJ2-5, with D tentatively TRBD2 (5 bases). Germline V gene sequence: CDR1 DFQATT, CDR2 SNEGSKA (reference sequence). V lost 3 bases, J lost 5 bases, and 7 bases lay in between. The CDR3 extends over 11 amino acids. DNA for the CDR3: TGCAGTGCTAGGAGCGGCGAGACCCAGTACTTC. Protein product: CSARSGETQYF.

V is TRBV19 and J is TRBJ2-7, with D maybe TRBD1 (6 bases). Germline CDR1 LNHDA, CDR2 SQIVND (reference sequence). The V end was cut by 7 bases, the J end by 6 bases, with 16 bases between. This CDR3 has 13 amino acids. The CDR3 loop is CASKGTQLAEQYF. In DNA form, the CDR3 reads TGTGCCAGTAAGGGGACACAGCTTGCCGAGCAGTACTTC.

V usage is TRBV6-1 and J usage is TRBJ2-7; TRBD1 might be the D (6 bases). This CDR3 spans 14 amino acids. CDR1 MNHNS and CDR2 SASEGT come from the germline V gene. V lost 6 bases and J lost 3, with 15 bases in between. Here the CDR3 reads CASSAGQNLYEQYV. The DNA of the CDR3 is TGTGCCAGCAGCGCCGGACAGAACCTCTACGAGCAGTACGTC.

The CDR3 region has the DNA TGTGCCAGCATGGGGGCTAATCGGGAAAAACTGTTTTTT. This codes for CASMGANREKLFF. The rearrangement links TRBV25-1 to TRBJ1-4, with D maybe TRBD1 (6 bases). The CDR3 sequence is 13 residues long. Per germline, CDR1 MGHDK and CDR2 SYGVNS. Trimming pared 7 bases from V and 8 bases from J, leaving 14 bases between.

The chain couples TRBV3-1 to TRBJ1-2; the D gene is possibly TRBD1 (5 bases). The V end lost 6 bases, the J end lost 4 bases, and 12 bases lay between the germline ends. The CDR3 is 13 amino acids. Germline CDR1 and CDR2: LGHDT and YNNKEL (reference sequence). The CDR3 region is CASSPGTSYGYTF. The CDR3 DNA is TGTGCCAGCAGTCCCGGGACCTCCTATGGCTACACCTTC.

V usage is TRBV12-3 or TRBV12-4 and J usage is TRBJ2-7, with 9 bases identical to TRBD2. Trimming removed 2 bases from V and 4 bases from J; junction bases left unmatched: 3. The CDR3 consists of 14 residues. The DNA of the CDR3 is TGTGCCAGCAGTTTAAATAGCGGGGGTTACGAGCAGTACGTC. Translation: CASSLNSGGYEQYV.

The chain carries TRBV5-1 and TRBJ1-4; D perhaps matches TRBD1 (5 bases). The CDR3 length is 15 residues. CDR1 is SGHRS and CDR2 is YFSETQ in the germline V gene. The germline V and J ends were trimmed by 4 bases and 5 bases, with 15 bases remaining between them. The chain's CDR3 is CASSHPEGTNEKLFF. As DNA, the CDR3 is TGCGCCAGCAGCCACCCAGAGGGGACCAATGAAAAACTGTTTTTT.

This chain joins TRBV20-1 and TRBJ1-4, with a weak D call TRBD1 (6 bases). The V and J ends lost 6 bases and 6 bases respectively, with 11 bases between them. The CDR3 spans 12 residues. Germline CDR1 is DFQATT and CDR2 is SNEGSKA (reference sequence). This CDR3 reads CSAPKGDEKLFF. The CDR3 DNA reads as TGCAGTGCCCCCAAGGGGGATGAAAAACTGTTTTTT.

The chain recombines TRBV3-1 with TRBJ1-4; no firm D call. V lost 0 bases and J lost 0, with 11 bases in between. The germline gives CDR1 LGHDT, CDR2 YNNKEL (reference sequence). CDR3 length equals 17 residues. The chain's CDR3 is CASSQEADPSTNEKLFF. In DNA, the CDR3 is TGTGCCAGCAGCCAAGAGGCAGATCCGTCAACTAATGAAAAACTGTTTTTT.

The chain is built from TRBV12-3 or TRBV12-4 and TRBJ1-6, with 10 bases identical to TRBD1. The V gene end was trimmed by 4 bases and the J gene end by 8 bases; junction bases not matched to a gene: 8. The CDR3 has 16 amino acids. CDR3 DNA sequence: TGTGCCAGCAGTTCAAGACAGGGGGCGAAGTATTCACCCCTCCACTTT. Residues: CASSSRQGAKYSPLHF.

The chain recombines TRBV12-3 or TRBV12-4 with TRBJ1-5; D is unresolved. This CDR3 region has 14 residues. The germline V and J ends were trimmed by 1 base and 0 bases, with 4 bases remaining between them. The CDR3 DNA reads TGTGCCAGCAGTTTAGAACCTAGCAATCAGCCCCAGCATTTT. Translating gives CASSLEPSNQPQHF.

This clonotype was recorded once. The rearrangement links TRBV5-6 to TRBJ1-2; maybe TRBD1 (5 bases). The CDR3 spans 18 residues. Trimming pared 3 bases from V and 3 bases from J, leaving 24 bases between. Germline V gene lookup returns CDR1 SGHDT and CDR2 YYEEEE. The DNA for the CDR3 is TGTGCCAGCAGCTCACAACTAAATGAGACAGAACCTTACTATGGCTACACCTTC. It specifies CASSSQLNETEPYYGYTF.

In its sample, this clonotype was seen once. V gene TRBV6-6 combines with J gene TRBJ1-4, with a weak D call TRBD1 (6 bases). Germline V lookup: CDR1 MNHNY, CDR2 SVGAGI (reference sequence). This CDR3 is built from 15 residues. V lost 5 bases and J 6 bases, leaving 16 bases between the germline ends. The DNA of the CDR3 is TGTGCCAGCAGTGTAGGAGGACAGAAGGATGAAAAACTGTTTTTT. This translates into CASSVGGQKDEKLFF.

This clonotype was seen more than once but under ten times. The rearrangement uses TRBV9 and TRBJ2-3; TRBD2 matches 7 bases. The ends lost 4 bases at V and 3 bases at J; junction bases unmatched: 8. Germline-derived CDR1 and CDR2 are SGDLS and YYNGEE. The CDR3 spans 15 residues. CDR3 coding DNA: TGTGCCAGCAGCTCTCTCGGCGGGGGAACAGATACGCAGTATTTT. Translated: CASSSLGGGTDTQYF.

V usage is TRBV30 and J usage is TRBJ1-5; D perhaps matches TRBD1 (6 bases). CDR3 length: 14 residues. The V and J ends lost 1 base and 4 bases respectively, with 11 bases between them. Germline assignment: CDR1 GTSNPN and CDR2 SVGIG (reference sequence). CDR3 sequence: CAWSAGAPNQPQHF. CDR3 nucleotides: TGTGCCTGGAGTGCGGGGGCCCCTAATCAGCCCCAGCATTTT.

The V and J genes are TRBV2 and TRBJ2-7, with D unresolved. Germline V CDR1 and CDR2: SNHLY, FYNNEI. The CDR3 has 11 residues. V dropped 6 bases and J dropped 6 bases, with 9 bases sitting between them. The CDR3, as DNA: TGTGCCAGCAGGAGGCCGGGCGAGCAGTACGTC. It yields the protein CASRRPGEQYV.

The chain has TRBV5-6 and TRBJ2-7, with D tentatively TRBD2 (6 bases). Germline-derived CDR1 and CDR2 are SGHDT and YYEEEE. This CDR3 is 13 amino acids long. V was shortened by 4 bases and J by 4 bases, with 12 bases between the two germline ends. In DNA, the CDR3 is TGTGCCAGCAGCGGGCCCCGGGGGTACGAGCAGTACGTC. This encodes CASSGPRGYEQYV.

J is TRBJ1-1 and V is TRBV12-3 or TRBV12-4; 8 bases are shared with TRBD1. The CDR3 is 14 residues long. The junction had 3 bases not matched to a gene; V was cut back by 5 bases and J by 1 base. The CDR3 DNA follows: TGTGCCAGCAGTGAGGGACAGGCGAACACTGAAGCTTTCTTT. Protein product: CASSEGQANTEAFF.

This chain joins TRBV24-1 and TRBJ2-3; D is possibly TRBD1 or TRBD2 (5 bases each). The CDR3 consists of 16 residues. Trimming removed 6 bases at V and 1 base at J, with 16 bases between. Germline V gene data show CDR1 as KGHDR and CDR2 as SFDVKD. The CDR3 nucleotides are TGTGCCACCAGTTTGGGTGGGACCGCGGGCACAGATACGCAGTATTTT. Residues: CATSLGGTAGTDTQYF.

The rearrangement links TRBV20-1 to TRBJ1-2, with a weak D call TRBD1 (6 bases). The CDR3 loop spans 14 amino acids. CDR1 and CDR2 (germline): DFQATT, SNEGSKA (reference sequence). In nucleotides, the CDR3 is TGCAGCGCCACTAAAACAGGGACTAACTATGGCTACACCTTC. This sequence encodes CSATKTGTNYGYTF.

The rearrangement links TRBV5-6 to TRBJ2-7, with a tentative D call TRBD1 (6 bases). The CDR3 is made up of 14 amino acids. The V gene lost 4 bases and the J gene lost 1 base, with 12 bases spanning the gap. The germline V gene encodes CDR1 SGHDT and CDR2 YYEEEE. CDR3 in DNA: TGTGCCAGCAGCCCACGACAGGCGTCCTACGAGCAGTACTTC. Its translation is CASSPRQASYEQYF.